The T cell receptor (beta chain) described here comes from a study of T cell responses to AZD1222 COVID-19 vaccine. Some clones are missing from TCRdb's copy, which holds only in-frame ones; the method was immunoSEQ multiplex PCR. The sample shows about 150,000 clones, more than 85% of them seen only once. The receptor comes from an adult who received the AZD1222 COVID-19 vaccine. Material: peripheral blood, obtained 28 days after the second AZD1222 dose.

CDR3 residues: CASSLRSADTQYF. CDR3 sequence (DNA): TGTGCCAGCAGCTTAAGGTCGGCAGATACGCAGTATTTT. V usage is TRBV5-8 and J usage is TRBJ2-3; no definite D call. V shed 2 bases and J shed 4 bases, with 8 bases lying between them. The germline V gene encodes CDR1 SGHTS and CDR2 YDEGEE. The CDR3 totals 13 residues.